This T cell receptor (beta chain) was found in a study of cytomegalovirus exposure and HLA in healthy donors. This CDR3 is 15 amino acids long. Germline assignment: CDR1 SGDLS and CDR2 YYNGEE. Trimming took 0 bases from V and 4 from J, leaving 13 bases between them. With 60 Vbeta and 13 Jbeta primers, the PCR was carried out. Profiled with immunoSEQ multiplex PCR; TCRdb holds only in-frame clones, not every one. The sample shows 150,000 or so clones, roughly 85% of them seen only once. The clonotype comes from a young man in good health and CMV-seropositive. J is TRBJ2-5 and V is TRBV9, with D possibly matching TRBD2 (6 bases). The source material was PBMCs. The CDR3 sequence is CASSVEAGTGETQYF. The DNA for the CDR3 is TGTGCCAGCAGCGTAGAGGCGGGGACTGGAGAGACCCAGTACTTC.